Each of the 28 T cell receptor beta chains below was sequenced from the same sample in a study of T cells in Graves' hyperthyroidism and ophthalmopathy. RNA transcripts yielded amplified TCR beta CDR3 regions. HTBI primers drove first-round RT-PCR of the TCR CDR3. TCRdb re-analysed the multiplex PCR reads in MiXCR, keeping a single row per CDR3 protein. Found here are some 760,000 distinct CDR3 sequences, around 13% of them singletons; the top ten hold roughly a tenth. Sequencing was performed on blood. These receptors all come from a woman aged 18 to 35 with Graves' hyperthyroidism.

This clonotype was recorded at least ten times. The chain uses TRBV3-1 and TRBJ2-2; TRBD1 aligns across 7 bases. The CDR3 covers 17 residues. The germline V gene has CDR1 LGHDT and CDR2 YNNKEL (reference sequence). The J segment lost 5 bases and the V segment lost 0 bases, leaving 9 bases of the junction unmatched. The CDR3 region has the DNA TGTGCCAGCAGCCAAGATCCCGGACAGGATAAGACCGGGGAGCTGTTTTTT. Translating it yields CASSQDPGQDKTGELFF.

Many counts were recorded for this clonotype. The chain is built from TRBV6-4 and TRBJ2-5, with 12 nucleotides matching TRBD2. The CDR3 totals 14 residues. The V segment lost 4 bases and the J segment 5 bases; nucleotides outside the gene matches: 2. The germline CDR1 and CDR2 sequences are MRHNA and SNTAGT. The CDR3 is CASSVTSGSETQYF. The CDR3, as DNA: TGTGCCAGCAGTGTGACTAGCGGGAGTGAGACCCAGTACTTC.

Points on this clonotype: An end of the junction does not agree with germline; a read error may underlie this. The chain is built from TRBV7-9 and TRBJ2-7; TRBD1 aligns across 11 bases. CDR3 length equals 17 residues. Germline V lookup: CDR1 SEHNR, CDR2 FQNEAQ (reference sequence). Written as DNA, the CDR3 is TGCGCCAGCAGCCTAGCCTCACCGGGACAGGGGGCCTACGAGCAGTACTTC. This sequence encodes CASSLASPGQGAYEQYF.

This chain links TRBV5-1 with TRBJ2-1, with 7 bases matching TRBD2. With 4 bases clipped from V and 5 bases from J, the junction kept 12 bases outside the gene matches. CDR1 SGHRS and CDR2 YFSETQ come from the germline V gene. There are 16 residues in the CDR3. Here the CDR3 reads CASSRNSGPENNEQFF. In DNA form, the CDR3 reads TGCGCCAGCAGCCGGAATAGCGGGCCTGAGAACAATGAGCAGTTCTTC.

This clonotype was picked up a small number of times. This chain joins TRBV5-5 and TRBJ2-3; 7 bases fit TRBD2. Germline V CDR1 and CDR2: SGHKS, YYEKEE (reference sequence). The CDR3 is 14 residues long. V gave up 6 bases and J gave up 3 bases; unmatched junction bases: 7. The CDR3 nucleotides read TGTGCCAGCAACCCCAGCGGGGTTACAGATACGCAGTATTTT. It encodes CASNPSGVTDTQYF. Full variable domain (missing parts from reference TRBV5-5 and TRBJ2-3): DAGVTQSPTHLIKTRGQQVTLRCSPISGHKSVSWYQQVLGQGPQFIFQYYEKEERGRGNFPDRFSARQFPNYSSELNVNALLLGDSALYLCASNPSGVTDTQYFGPGTRLTVL.

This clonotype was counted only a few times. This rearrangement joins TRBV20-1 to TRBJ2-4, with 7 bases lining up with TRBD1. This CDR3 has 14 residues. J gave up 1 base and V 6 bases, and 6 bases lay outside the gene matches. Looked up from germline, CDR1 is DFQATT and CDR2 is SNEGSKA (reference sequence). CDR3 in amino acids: CSAPTGLAKNIQYF. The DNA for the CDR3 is TGCAGTGCGCCGACAGGGTTGGCCAAAAACATTCAGTACTTC.

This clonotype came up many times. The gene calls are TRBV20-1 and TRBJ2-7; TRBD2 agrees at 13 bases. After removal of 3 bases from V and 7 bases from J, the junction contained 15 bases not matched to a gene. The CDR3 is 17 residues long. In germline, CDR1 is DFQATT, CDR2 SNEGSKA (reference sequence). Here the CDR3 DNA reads TGCAGTGCTAGGGAGCGGCGGGGACTAGCGGGGCCTCGTGAGCAGTACTTC. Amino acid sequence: CSARERRGLAGPREQYF.

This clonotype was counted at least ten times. For the CDR3, the DNA is TGTGCCAGCAGTCCCGGAACAGGGGTGGCTCAGCCCCAGCATTTT. Translated: CASSPGTGVAQPQHF. The chain has TRBV28 and TRBJ1-5, with 7 bases identical to TRBD1. CDR1 is MDHEN, CDR2 SYDVKM, per germline. The CDR3 covers 15 residues. Trimming cost V 5 bases and J 6 bases; bases outside gene matches: 10.

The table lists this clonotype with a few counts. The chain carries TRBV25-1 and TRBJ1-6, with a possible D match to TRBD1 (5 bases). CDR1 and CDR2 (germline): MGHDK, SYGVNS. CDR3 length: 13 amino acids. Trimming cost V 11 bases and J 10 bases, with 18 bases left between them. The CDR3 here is CAVGARLGSPLHF. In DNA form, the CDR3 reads TGTGCCGTCGGGGCTCGCCTAGGCTCACCCCTCCACTTT.

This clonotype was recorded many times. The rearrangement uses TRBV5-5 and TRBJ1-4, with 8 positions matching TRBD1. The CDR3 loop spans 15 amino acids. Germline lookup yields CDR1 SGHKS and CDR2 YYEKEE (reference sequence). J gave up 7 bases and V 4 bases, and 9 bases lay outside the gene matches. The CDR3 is CASSLDRGIGEKLFF. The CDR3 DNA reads TGTGCCAGCAGCCTAGACAGGGGAATTGGTGAAAAACTGTTTTTT.

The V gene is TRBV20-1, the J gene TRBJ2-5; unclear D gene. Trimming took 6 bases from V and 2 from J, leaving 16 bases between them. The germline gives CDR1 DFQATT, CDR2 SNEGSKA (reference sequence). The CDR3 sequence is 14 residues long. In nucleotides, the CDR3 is TGCAGTGCACCCTCGGGCGGAAATCAAGAGACCCAGTACTTC. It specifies CSAPSGGNQETQYF.

The CDR3 loop reads CASSPQNNEQFF. For the CDR3, the DNA is TGTGCCAGCTCTCCCCAGAACAATGAGCAGTTCTTC. The chain links TRBV18 to TRBJ2-1; D is uncertain. The germline V gene has CDR1 KGHSH and CDR2 LQKENI. V was pared by 6 bases and J by 5 bases, with 8 bases between. The CDR3 length is 12 residues.

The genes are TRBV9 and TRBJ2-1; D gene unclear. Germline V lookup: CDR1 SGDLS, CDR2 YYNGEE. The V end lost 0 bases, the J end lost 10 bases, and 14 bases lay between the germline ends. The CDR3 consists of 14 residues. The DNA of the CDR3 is TGTGCCAGCAGCGTAGGCGAGAGCTCCAAAGAGCAGTTCTTC. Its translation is CASSVGESSKEQFF.

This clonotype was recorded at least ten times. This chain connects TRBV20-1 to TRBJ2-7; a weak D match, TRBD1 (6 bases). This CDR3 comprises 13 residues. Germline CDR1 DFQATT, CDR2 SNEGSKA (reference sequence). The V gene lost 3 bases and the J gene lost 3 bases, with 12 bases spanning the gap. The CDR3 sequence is CSARHRASYEQYF. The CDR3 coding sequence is TGCAGTGCTAGGCACAGGGCAAGCTACGAGCAGTACTTC.

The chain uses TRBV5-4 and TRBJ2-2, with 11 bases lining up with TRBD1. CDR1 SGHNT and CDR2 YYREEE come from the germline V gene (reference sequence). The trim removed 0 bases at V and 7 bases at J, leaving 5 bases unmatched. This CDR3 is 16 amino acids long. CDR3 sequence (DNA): TGTGCCAGCAGCTTGGTTTGGACAGGGGGCCTCGGGGAGCTGTTTTTT. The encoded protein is CASSLVWTGGLGELFF. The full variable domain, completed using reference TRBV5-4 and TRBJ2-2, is ETGVTQSPTHLIKTRGQQVTLRCSSQSGHNTVSWYQQALGQGPQFIFQYYREEENGRGNFPPRFSGLQFPNYSSELNVNALELDDSALYLCASSLVWTGGLGELFFGEGSRLTVL.

The CDR3 sequence is CASSRPVMNTEAFF. The CDR3 bases are TGTGCCAGCAGTCGGCCGGTGATGAACACTGAAGCTTTCTTT. V usage is TRBV6-2 or TRBV6-3 and J usage is TRBJ1-1; D unresolved. The CDR3 runs to 14 residues. CDR1 MNHEY and CDR2 SVGEGT come from the germline V gene. Between the trimmed V and J ends, which lost 5 bases and 0 bases, there was a span of 10 bases.

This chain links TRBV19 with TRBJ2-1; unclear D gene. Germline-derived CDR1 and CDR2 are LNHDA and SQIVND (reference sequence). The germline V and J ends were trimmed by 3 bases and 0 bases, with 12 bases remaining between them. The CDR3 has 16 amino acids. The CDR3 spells CASSIVRMSSYNEQFF. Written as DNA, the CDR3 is TGTGCCAGTAGTATTGTACGGATGAGCTCCTACAATGAGCAGTTCTTC.

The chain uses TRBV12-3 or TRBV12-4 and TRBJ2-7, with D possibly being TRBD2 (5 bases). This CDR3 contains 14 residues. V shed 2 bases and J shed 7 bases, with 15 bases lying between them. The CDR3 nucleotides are TGTGCCAGCAGTTTAATAGACCCTGGGGAGGAGCAGTACTTC. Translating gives CASSLIDPGEEQYF.

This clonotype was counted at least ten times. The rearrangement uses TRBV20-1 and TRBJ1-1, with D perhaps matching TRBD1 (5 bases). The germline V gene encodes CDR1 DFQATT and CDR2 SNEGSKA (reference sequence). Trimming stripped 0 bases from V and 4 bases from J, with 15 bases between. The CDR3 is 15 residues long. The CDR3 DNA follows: TGCAGTGCTAGAGATTGGGGGAGTTCGGGCACTGAAGCTTTCTTT. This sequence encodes CSARDWGSSGTEAFF.

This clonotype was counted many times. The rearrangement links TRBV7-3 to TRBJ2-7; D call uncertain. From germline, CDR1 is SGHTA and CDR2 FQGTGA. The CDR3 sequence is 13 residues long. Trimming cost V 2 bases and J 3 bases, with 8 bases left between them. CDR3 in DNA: TGTGCCAGCAGCTTATGGCCTAACTACGAGCAGTACTTC. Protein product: CASSLWPNYEQYF.

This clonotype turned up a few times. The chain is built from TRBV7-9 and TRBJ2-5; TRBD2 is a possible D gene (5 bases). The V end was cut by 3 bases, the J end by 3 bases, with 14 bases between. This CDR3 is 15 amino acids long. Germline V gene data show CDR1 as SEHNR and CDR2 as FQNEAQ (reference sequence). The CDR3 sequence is CASSLDSVLKETQYF. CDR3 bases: TGTGCCAGCAGCTTGGACTCCGTACTGAAAGAGACCCAGTACTTC.

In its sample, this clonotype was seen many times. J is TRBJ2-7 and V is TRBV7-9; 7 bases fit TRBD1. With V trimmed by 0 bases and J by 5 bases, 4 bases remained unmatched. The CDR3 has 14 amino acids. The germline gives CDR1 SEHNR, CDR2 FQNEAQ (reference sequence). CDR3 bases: TGTGCCAGCAGCTTAGCGACAGGGTTGGACGAGCAGTACTTC. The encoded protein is CASSLATGLDEQYF. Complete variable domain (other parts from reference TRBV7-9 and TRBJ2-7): DTGVSQNPRHKITKRGQNVTFRCDPISEHNRLYWYRQTLGQGPEFLTYFQNEAQLEKSRLLSDRFSAERPKGSFSTLEIQRTEQGDSAMYLCASSLATGLDEQYFGPGTRLTVT.

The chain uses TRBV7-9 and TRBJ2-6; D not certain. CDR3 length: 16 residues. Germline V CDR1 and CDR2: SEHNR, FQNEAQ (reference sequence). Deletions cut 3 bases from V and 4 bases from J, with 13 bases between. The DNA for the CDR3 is TGTGCCAGCAGCTTCCCCCCGGCAGGCGGGGCCAACGTCCTGACTTTC. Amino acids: CASSFPPAGGANVLTF.

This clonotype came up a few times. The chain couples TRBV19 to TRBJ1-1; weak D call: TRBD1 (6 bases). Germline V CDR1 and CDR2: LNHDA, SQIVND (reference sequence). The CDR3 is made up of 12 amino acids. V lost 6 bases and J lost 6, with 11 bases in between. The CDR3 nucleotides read TGTGCCAGTAGCCCACAGGGTCCTGAAGCTTTCTTT. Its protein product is CASSPQGPEAFF.

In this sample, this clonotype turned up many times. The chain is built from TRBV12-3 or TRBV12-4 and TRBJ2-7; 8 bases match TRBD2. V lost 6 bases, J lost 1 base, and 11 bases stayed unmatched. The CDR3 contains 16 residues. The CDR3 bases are TGTGCCAGCAGCCCCACGGGGGGGGGTCGGTCCTACGAGCAGTACTTC. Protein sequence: CASSPTGGGRSYEQYF.

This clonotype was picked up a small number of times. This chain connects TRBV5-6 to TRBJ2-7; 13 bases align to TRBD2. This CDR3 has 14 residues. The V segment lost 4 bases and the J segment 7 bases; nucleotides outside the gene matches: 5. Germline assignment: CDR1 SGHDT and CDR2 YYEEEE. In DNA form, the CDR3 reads TGTGCCAGCAGCCCGGGACTAGCGGGAAAAGAGCAGTACTTC. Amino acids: CASSPGLAGKEQYF.

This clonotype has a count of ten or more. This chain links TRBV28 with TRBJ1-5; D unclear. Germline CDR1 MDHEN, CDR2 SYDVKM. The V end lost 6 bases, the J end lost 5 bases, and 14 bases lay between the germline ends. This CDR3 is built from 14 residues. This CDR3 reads CASRRPESDQPQHF. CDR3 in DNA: TGTGCCAGCAGACGGCCCGAATCGGATCAGCCCCAGCATTTT.

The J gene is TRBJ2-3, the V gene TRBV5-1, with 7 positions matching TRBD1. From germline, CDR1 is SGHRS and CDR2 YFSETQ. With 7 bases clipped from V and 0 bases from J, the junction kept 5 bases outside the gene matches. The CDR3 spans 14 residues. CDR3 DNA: TGCGCCAGCGTCCGGGACAGAAGCACAGATACGCAGTATTTT. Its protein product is CASVRDRSTDTQYF. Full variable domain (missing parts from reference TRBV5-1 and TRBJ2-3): KAGVTQTPRYLIKTRGQQVTLSCSPISGHRSVSWYQQTPGQGLQFLFEYFSETQRNKGNFPGRFSGRQFSNSRSEMNVSTLELGDSALYLCASVRDRSTDTQYFGPGTRLTVL.